Sequencing of this TCR beta chain was carried out in a study of cytomegalovirus exposure and HLA in healthy donors. Study-wide results and limits: Presence/absence analyses rested on an assumption that sequencing depth was roughly uniform across donors. A later examination showed that TCR association rates differed by HLA locus, with DRB1 most and HLA-C fewest. Among TCR beta chains, those listed as cytomegalovirus-associated numbered over 150. Relative to the approximately 700-donor mean, N-insertions were reportedly fewer in an Asian-associated ancestry cluster in a later analysis.

The PCR used 60 Vbeta and 13 Jbeta primers. Method: immunoSEQ multiplex PCR; TCRdb's copy keeps in-frame clones and lacks some. The sample records 270,000 or so clones, about nine tenths being singletons. CDR1 is DFQATT and CDR2 is SNEGSKA in the germline V gene (reference sequence). V was shortened by 5 bases and J by 4 bases, with 6 bases between the two germline ends. There are 11 residues in the CDR3. This clone was detected only once. The target antigen is unknown. The same CDR3 can be traced to other DNA sequences in this sample. The origin of this receptor is a girl aged 2-10 years in good health and CMV-seronegative. Material: PBMCs. The V gene is TRBV20-1, the J gene TRBJ2-1; D not resolved. The CDR3 DNA reads as TGCAGTGCTGAGGCGTACAATGAGCAGTTCTTC. It translates to CSAEAYNEQFF.